These T cell receptor beta chains were read from a single sample in a study of response to subunit inactivated influenza vaccine. Via MiXCR, TCRdb re-called the RT-PCR reads, giving one row per CDR3 protein. The sample lists 150,000 to 200,000 distinct CDR3 sequences, about 12% occurring once. The same data also went into a second study, on T cells expressing NK-cell markers.

The input for sequencing was CD8+ T cells sorted from PBMCs, taken 12 days after vaccination. All receptors derive from a man aged 50 or older who received an inactivated influenza vaccine. Each CDR3 is given with its conserved first and last residue. The D gene is left open where the match is weak. Clone size appears in some rows only: once, few, many, or a class for an expanded clone.

cdr3_nt | cdr3_aa | j_call | v_call | d_call | clone_size
TGTGCCAGCAGCTTTGCCGGGACAGAACTAATGAACACTGAAGCTTTCTTT | CASSFAGTELMNTEAFF | TRBJ1-1 | TRBV11-2 | TRBD1 | .
TGTGCTAGTGGTTTGGTAAACAATGAGCAGTTCTTC | CASGLVNNEQFF | TRBJ2-1 | TRBV12-5 | . | .
TGTGCCAGCAGTCACCGCCGGGTTGAGGACATTCAGTACTTC | CASSHRRVEDIQYF | TRBJ2-4 | TRBV28 | . | many
TGTGCCAGCAGTTCCCGGCAGGACCCGACTGTGGCTTTCTTT | CASSSRQDPTVAFF | TRBJ1-1 | TRBV28 | . | many
TGTGCCAGCAGCTGGCACGGAGGGCCAGACCAGAGCTCCTATAATTCACCCCTCCACTTT | CASSWHGGPDQSSYNSPLHF | TRBJ1-6 | TRBV7-3 | . | .
TGTGCCAGCAGCGTAGATAATAGCGGGGCCCCTAGCTCCTACAATGAGCAGTTCTTC | CASSVDNSGAPSSYNEQFF | TRBJ2-1 | TRBV9 | TRBD2 | .
TGCGCCAGCAGCTACACAGGGATTCGCTCTGGGGCCAACGTCCTGACTTTC | CASSYTGIRSGANVLTF | TRBJ2-6 | TRBV5-1 | . | .
TGTGCCAGCAGTGGACTAGCGGGGCGGGATTGGGAGACCCAGTACTTC | CASSGLAGRDWETQYF | TRBJ2-5 | TRBV25-1 | TRBD2 | few
TGTGCCAGCAACTCGGACACTAACGAGCAGTACTTC | CASNSDTNEQYF | TRBJ2-7 | TRBV27 | . | few
TGCGCCAGCAGCCCAGCAGGGTCGGGGCAGCCCCAGCATTTT | CASSPAGSGQPQHF | TRBJ1-5 | TRBV4-1 | . | .
TGTGCCAGCAGACCACTAGCGGGGGCTTCCTCCTACGAGCAGTACTTC | CASRPLAGASSYEQYF | TRBJ2-7 | TRBV2 | TRBD2 | .
TGTGCCAGCAGCGTCGGGGGCAGCCAAGAGACCCAGTACTTC | CASSVGGSQETQYF | TRBJ2-5 | TRBV9 | . | many
TGCAGCGGTAGGAGGCAGCTCACAGATACGCAGTATTTT | CSGRRQLTDTQYF | TRBJ2-3 | TRBV29-1 | . | .
TGTGCCAGCAGCTGGGGGGGACTCAGCTACGAGCAGTACTTC | CASSWGGLSYEQYF | TRBJ2-7 | TRBV5-4 | TRBD2 | .
TGCAGCGTTGAATTCGGGACAAATTCCTACGAGCAGTACTTC | CSVEFGTNSYEQYF | TRBJ2-7 | TRBV29-1 | . | few
TGTGCCAGCAGCAGGGACAGGTCCGACGAGCAGTACTTC | CASSRDRSDEQYF | TRBJ2-7 | TRBV28 | TRBD1 | few
TGTGCCAGTAGTTTACAACATTCTGGGGCCAACGTCCTGACTTTC | CASSLQHSGANVLTF | TRBJ2-6 | TRBV19 | . | .
TGTGCCAGCAGCGAGTCCGGGACTAGCGGTAGCACAGATACGCAGTATTTT | CASSESGTSGSTDTQYF | TRBJ2-3 | TRBV9 | TRBD2 | .
TGTGCCAGCAGTTTGTCGGGGACAGGGACCAACGTCCTGACTTTC | CASSLSGTGTNVLTF | TRBJ2-6 | TRBV12-3/TRBV12-4 | TRBD1 | .
TGTGCCAGCAGCCCCCCCAGCCATAATGAGCAGTTCTTC | CASSPPSHNEQFF | TRBJ2-1 | TRBV7-9 | . | .
TGTGCCAGCAGCTCAACAAGAAGGGGACCCTCTGGAAACACCATATATTTT | CASSSTRRGPSGNTIYF | TRBJ1-3 | TRBV7-9 | . | few
TGTGCCAGCAGCCTCCGGACTACTAACACCGGGGAGCTGTTTTTT | CASSLRTTNTGELFF | TRBJ2-2 | TRBV9 | . | .
TGTGCCACCAGCAGAGAGCGACTAGCGGGATTCTACGAGCAGTACTTC | CATSRERLAGFYEQYF | TRBJ2-7 | TRBV15 | TRBD2 | few
TGTGCTCCCACCCCCTTGTGGTATGAGCAGTTCTTC | CAPTPLWYEQFF | TRBJ2-1 | TRBV14 | . | .
TGTGCCATCAGTGAATGGGCCACTGAAGCTTTCTTT | CAISEWATEAFF | TRBJ1-1 | TRBV10-3 | . | .
TGTGCCAGCTCACCAATCGGGGAAGGAGCTTTCTTT | CASSPIGEGAFF | TRBJ1-1 | TRBV18 | . | .
TGCGCCAGCAGTTGGGGGACAGAACTTATGAACACTGAAGCTTTCTTT | CASSWGTELMNTEAFF | TRBJ1-1 | TRBV5-1 | TRBD1 | few
TGCGCCAGCAGCCAAGGTCTCGGGAGGCCAGATACGCAGTATTTT | CASSQGLGRPDTQYF | TRBJ2-3 | TRBV4-3 | TRBD2 | few
TGTGCCAGCAGGGACAGGACTTGGGGTTCACCCCTCCACTTT | CASRDRTWGSPLHF | TRBJ1-6 | TRBV5-6 | TRBD1 | few
TGTGCCAGCAGTTTCCGGACAGACTACAATGAGCAGTTCTTC | CASSFRTDYNEQFF | TRBJ2-1 | TRBV6-2/TRBV6-3 | . | .
TGCAGTGCTCGCGACAGGGGGCGGCAGTTCTTC | CSARDRGRQFF | TRBJ2-1 | TRBV20-1 | TRBD1 | few
TGCAGTGCTTCCCCCCGGACTAGCGGGAGTTTTCACCAAGAGACCCAGTACTTC | CSASPRTSGSFHQETQYF | TRBJ2-5 | TRBV20-1 | TRBD2 | few
TGTGCCAGCAGTTTTGAAGGGCCCACCTACGAGCAGTACTTC | CASSFEGPTYEQYF | TRBJ2-7 | TRBV12-3/TRBV12-4 | . | .
TGTGCCAGCAGTTTCCTCTCTTCCTACGAGCAGTACTTC | CASSFLSSYEQYF | TRBJ2-7 | TRBV27 | . | few
TGCAGTGCTATTGCGGGAGGTGGTTGGAATGAGCAGTTCTTC | CSAIAGGGWNEQFF | TRBJ2-1 | TRBV20-1 | TRBD2 | few
TGTGCCAGCAGTTTTAACTATGGCTACACCTTC | CASSFNYGYTF | TRBJ1-2 | TRBV2 | . | .